A selection of T cell receptor beta chains follows, all from one sample in a study of beta chain features in type 1 diabetes. TCRdb's table, derived via immunoSEQ multiplex PCR, lists solely in-frame clones and lacks some. In the table there are just over 450,000 clones, 25% to 35% of which are singletons. The sample was naive CD4+ T cells from blood. The receptors stem from a man younger than 30 in good health. CDR3s include the opening cysteine and the closing phenylalanine or tryptophan. A D gene is named only where the DNA matches it firmly. Size tells how often a clone was seen (once, few, many) or the class of an expanded clone, and some rows leave it out.

clone_size	v_call	j_call	d_call	cdr3_aa	cdr3_nt
few	TRBV7-9	TRBJ2-5	NA	CASSLGQPSSRPQYF	TGTGCCAGCAGCCTCGGACAGCCCTCATCGAGGCCCCAGTACTTC
few	TRBV29-1	TRBJ2-5	NA	CSATEDRETQYF	TGCAGCGCCACCGAGGATCGAGAGACCCAGTACTTC
NA	TRBV14	TRBJ2-2	NA	CASSQDLGIGELFF	TGTGCCAGCAGCCAAGATCTCGGGATCGGGGAGCTGTTTTTT
NA	TRBV18	TRBJ2-3	NA	CASSPPLGGSTDTQYF	TGTGCCAGCTCACCACCTCTGGGTGGTAGCACAGATACGCAGTATTTT
NA	TRBV7-8	TRBJ2-3	TRBD1	CASSRKWTGGSPDTQYF	TGTGCCAGCAGCCGAAAATGGACAGGGGGTTCCCCAGATACGCAGTATTTT
few	TRBV30	TRBJ2-2	NA	CAWNGRVTGELFF	TGTGCCTGGAACGGCAGGGTAACCGGGGAGCTGTTTTTT
few	TRBV20-1	TRBJ1-2	NA	CSASWGYGYTF	TGCAGTGCTAGTTGGGGGTATGGCTACACCTTC
NA	TRBV28	TRBJ1-4	NA	CASRERATNEKLFF	TGTGCCAGCAGAGAGAGAGCAACTAATGAAAAACTGTTTTTT
NA	TRBV30	TRBJ2-5	TRBD1	CAWSGDRGYQETQYF	TGTGCCTGGAGTGGGGACAGGGGGTACCAAGAGACCCAGTACTTC
once	TRBV7-3	TRBJ2-1	TRBD2	CASSSSTKSGRAVNEQFF	TGTGCCAGCAGCTCCTCTACCAAAAGCGGGAGGGCCGTGAATGAGCAGTTCTTC
NA	TRBV5-6	TRBJ2-7	TRBD1	CASSRISGTGVSYEQYF	TGTGCCAGCAGTCGAATTTCCGGGACAGGGGTTTCCTACGAGCAGTACTTC
NA	TRBV30	TRBJ2-3	NA	CARTTRNTQYF	TGTGCCAGGACTACCCGGAATACGCAGTATTTT
NA	TRBV28	TRBJ1-2	NA	CASSTDYRDPYGYTF	TGTGCCAGCAGTACGGATTACAGGGATCCCTATGGCTACACCTTC
NA	TRBV29-1	TRBJ2-7	TRBD1	CSVGGDRFPAEQYF	TGCAGCGTCGGTGGGGACAGGTTCCCGGCCGAGCAGTACTTC
NA	TRBV7-6	TRBJ2-5	TRBD1	CASSRGQPRETQYF	TGTGCCAGCAGCAGGGGACAGCCCAGGGAGACCCAGTACTTC
NA	TRBV27	TRBJ2-6	TRBD1	CASSVQGATGANVLTF	TGTGCCAGCAGTGTACAGGGGGCCACTGGGGCCAACGTCCTGACTTTC
few	TRBV5-6	TRBJ2-7	TRBD1	CASSLTDRSYEQYF	TGTGCCAGCAGCTTGACGGACAGGTCCTACGAGCAGTACTTC
NA	TRBV30	TRBJ2-7	TRBD2	CACTPSGTSLSYEQYF	TGTGCCTGTACCCCTAGCGGGACTAGCCTCTCCTACGAGCAGTACTTC
NA	TRBV5-6	TRBJ2-5	NA	CASSLVETQYF	TGTGCCAGCAGCTTGGTGGAGACCCAGTACTTC
few	TRBV13	TRBJ2-3	NA	CASSLFAASTDTQYF	TGTGCCAGCAGCTTATTCGCGGCAAGCACAGATACGCAGTATTTT
NA	TRBV29-1	TRBJ1-1	NA	CSVESQANTEAFF	TGCAGCGTTGAATCACAGGCCAACACTGAAGCTTTCTTT
NA	TRBV20-1	TRBJ2-2	NA	CSALGPGELFF	TGCAGTGCCCTCGGCCCCGGGGAGCTGTTTTTT
NA	TRBV10-3	TRBJ1-2	NA	CAISDAGASGYTF	TGTGCCATCAGTGATGCCGGGGCTTCTGGCTACACCTTC
NA	TRBV7-2	TRBJ1-4	TRBD1	CASSLTPGGKTTNEKLFF	TGTGCCAGCAGCCTAACTCCAGGGGGGAAGACAACTAATGAAAAACTGTTTTTT
few	TRBV30	TRBJ2-7	TRBD2	CAWSSFFGTSGSEQYF	TGTGCCTGGAGTTCCTTTTTTGGGACTAGCGGGAGCGAGCAGTACTTC
NA	TRBV15	TRBJ2-3	TRBD2	CATSRDGGRASYTQYF	TGTGCCACCAGCAGAGATGGTGGGAGGGCTAGCTATACGCAGTATTTT
NA	TRBV18	TRBJ2-1	NA	CASSPGGGEEQFF	TGTGCCAGCTCACCAGGTGGAGGCGAAGAGCAGTTCTTC
NA	TRBV18	TRBJ2-1	TRBD2	CASSEGRVNEQFF	TGTGCCAGCTCGGAGGGGAGGGTGAATGAGCAGTTCTTC
NA	TRBV30	TRBJ2-7	TRBD1	CAWDRDRGHYEQYF	TGTGCCTGGGACCGGGACAGGGGGCACTACGAGCAGTACTTC
once	TRBV15	TRBJ2-1	NA	CATSRAPSEQFF	TGTGCCACCAGCAGAGCCCCCAGTGAGCAGTTCTTC
NA	TRBV9	TRBJ2-1	NA	CASSVRGTYNEQFF	TGTGCCAGCAGCGTAAGGGGGACCTACAATGAGCAGTTCTTC
few	TRBV30	TRBJ1-1	NA	CAWNLRGALEAFF	TGTGCCTGGAACCTCCGGGGGGCTCTTGAAGCTTTCTTT
NA	TRBV10-3	TRBJ2-7	NA	CAISESTPAYEQYF	TGTGCCATCAGTGAGTCGACGCCTGCCTACGAGCAGTACTTC
few	TRBV12-5	TRBJ2-1	NA	CASGSGDRGNEQFF	TGTGCTAGTGGTTCCGGCGACCGGGGCAATGAGCAGTTCTTC